Sequencing of this T cell receptor (beta chain) was carried out in a study of cytomegalovirus exposure and HLA in healthy donors. In germline, CDR1 is SQVTM, CDR2 ANQGSEA. The CDR3 runs to 13 residues. With V trimmed by 7 bases and J by 5 bases, 6 bases remained unmatched. Whole-study findings and limits: Cytomegalovirus association was listed for about 160 TCR beta chains. Presence/absence results assume similar sequencing depth per donor, which may not hold. In a later analysis, common viral pathogens appeared linked to several of the most significant clusters.

PCR employed 60 Vbeta and 13 Jbeta primers. The data were produced by immunoSEQ multiplex PCR, yet TCRdb's version contains in-frame clones alone and is incomplete. The sample holds 170,000 or so clones, about four fifths seen once. Regarding this clone: No antigen is known for it.

V gene TRBV29-1 combines with J gene TRBJ2-5; 11 nucleotides agree with TRBD2. The sequencing input was PBMCs. The TCR sequence derives from a girl aged 10 to 17 in good health and CMV-seropositive. The CDR3 region is CSGSGGVGETQYF. The CDR3, as DNA: TGCAGCGGTAGCGGGGGGGTCGGGGAGACCCAGTACTTC.